The 22 T cell receptor beta chains presented below share a single source sample, sequenced in a study of shared clonotypes between healthy human individuals. Libraries were prepared by immunoSEQ multiplex PCR; TCRdb keeps only in-frame clonotypes and omits some of them. Altogether over 2 million clones are present, around 93% being singletons, with the ten largest covering about 0.41%. Material for sequencing was naive CD4+ T cells from PBMCs. Subset in this sample: CD45RA+ positively selected. These receptor sequences come from a man younger than 35 in good health. Some clones in this sample may be carry-over from other donors' samples.

The rearrangement joins TRBV11-2 to TRBJ2-7; 13 bases fit TRBD2. With 5 bases clipped from V and 2 bases from J, the junction kept 6 bases outside the gene matches. Germline-derived CDR1 and CDR2 are SGHAT and FQNNGV. The CDR3 totals 16 residues. The CDR3 DNA sequence: TGTGCCAGCAGCCCAGGGACTAGCGGGGTCACCTACGAGCAGTACTTC. Its protein product is CASSPGTSGVTYEQYF.

This clone was picked up a small number of times. The V gene is TRBV7-9, the J gene TRBJ1-1; no firm D call. The CDR3 totals 11 residues. V lost 5 bases to trimming and J lost 3 bases, with 4 bases between them. Looked up from germline, CDR1 is SEHNR and CDR2 is FQNEAQ (reference sequence). CDR3 sequence: CASSPYTEAFF. The DNA of the CDR3 is TGTGCCAGCAGCCCGTACACTGAAGCTTTCTTT.

With respect to this clone: Within the sample, other DNA sequences also encode this same CDR3. The genes are TRBV30 and TRBJ1-5, with a tentative D call TRBD1 (6 bases). V dropped 2 bases and J dropped 5 bases, with 10 bases sitting between them. The length of the CDR3 is 13 residues. The germline gives CDR1 GTSNPN, CDR2 SVGIG (reference sequence). CDR3 bases: TGTGCCTGGAGTTTACAGGGAGATCAGCCCCAGCATTTT. As protein: CAWSLQGDQPQHF.

The V gene is TRBV28, the J gene TRBJ1-1; D gene unclear. The length of the CDR3 is 12 residues. Trimming cost V 8 bases and J 4 bases, with 11 bases left between them. Germline CDR1 is MDHEN and CDR2 is SYDVKM. In DNA, the CDR3 is TGTGCCAGCGACGGACTGGTCACTGAAGCTTTCTTT. Translated: CASDGLVTEAFF.

This clone was detected a few times. V gene TRBV25-1 combines with J gene TRBJ1-1; TRBD1 matches 10 bases. The V and J ends lost 4 bases and 4 bases, in that order; junction bases with no gene match: 3. CDR1 MGHDK and CDR2 SYGVNS come from the germline V gene. The CDR3 runs to 14 residues. In nucleotides, the CDR3 is TGTGCCAGCAGTGGACAGGGGGCGAGCACTGAAGCTTTCTTT. Amino acid sequence: CASSGQGASTEAFF.

This chain connects TRBV7-2 to TRBJ2-1; TRBD2 is a possible D gene (6 bases). Germline CDR1 is SGHTA and CDR2 is FQGNSA. This CDR3 contains 16 residues. V shed 1 base and J shed 6 bases, with 16 bases lying between them. CDR3 nucleotides: TGTGCCAGCAGCTTAGTTACCGGGACTGCAGGCAATGAGCAGTTCTTC. It specifies CASSLVTGTAGNEQFF.

This clone has just a few counts. In the same sample, other DNA sequences code for this CDR3. The rearrangement links TRBV7-2 to TRBJ1-1, with D possibly matching TRBD1 (5 bases). Trimming pared 1 base from V and 1 base from J, leaving 7 bases between. CDR1 is SGHTA and CDR2 is FQGNSA in the germline V gene. This CDR3 contains 14 residues. CDR3 nucleotides: TGTGCCAGCAGCTTAGTCGGGGGGAACACTGAAGCTTTCTTT. Protein product: CASSLVGGNTEAFF.

The chain recombines TRBV28 with TRBJ2-1; possibly TRBD2 for D (6 bases). CDR3 length equals 13 residues. Germline CDR1 and CDR2: MDHEN and SYDVKM. V was cut by 5 bases and J by 5 bases, with 10 bases left in between. CDR3 in amino acids: CASSPGLNNEQFF. CDR3 sequence (DNA): TGTGCCAGCAGTCCGGGACTCAACAATGAGCAGTTCTTC.

The gene calls are TRBV2 and TRBJ2-7; 9 positions agree with TRBD1. Germline-derived CDR1 and CDR2 are SNHLY and FYNNEI. V lost 4 bases and J lost 7; bases outside the gene matches: 8. This CDR3 region has 14 residues. The CDR3 region is CASSVLDRGEEQYF. CDR3 DNA: TGTGCCAGCAGTGTCCTGGACAGGGGAGAAGAGCAGTACTTC.

The rearrangement uses TRBV13 and TRBJ2-3, with D possibly TRBD2 on 6 matching bases. CDR3 length equals 15 residues. V gave up 4 bases and J gave up 0 bases, with 11 bases separating them. Germline V gene sequence: CDR1 PRHDT, CDR2 FYEKMQ (reference sequence). CDR3 DNA: TGTGCCAGCAGCTCTACCGGGACTAGCACAGATACGCAGTATTTT. It translates to CASSSTGTSTDTQYF.

The count of this clone is one. V usage is TRBV6-1 and J usage is TRBJ1-5; D is unresolved. Trimming took off 7 bases at V and 0 bases at J, with 10 bases between the two ends. Germline CDR1 MNHNS, CDR2 SASEGT. The CDR3 runs to 14 residues. The CDR3 nucleotides read TGTGCCAGCACAGAGGGAAATAGCAATCAGCCCCAGCATTTT. Residues: CASTEGNSNQPQHF.

This chain joins TRBV27 and TRBJ1-2; 7 positions agree with TRBD1. This CDR3 has 17 amino acids. V lost 6 bases to trimming and J lost 1 base; unmatched junction nucleotides: 14. CDR1 and CDR2 from the germline V gene are MNHEY and SMNVEV (reference sequence). The CDR3 nucleotides read TGTGCCAGCAGGACGAACCGAGGGGGCGTTAGTAACTATGGCTACACCTTC. Residues: CASRTNRGGVSNYGYTF.

J is TRBJ2-3 and V is TRBV5-5, with TRBD1 matching over 10 bases. This CDR3 comprises 14 residues. Germline V gives CDR1 SGHKS, CDR2 YYEKEE (reference sequence). J was trimmed by 3 bases and V by 4 bases; bases with no gene match: 2. The CDR3 DNA is TGTGCCAGCAGCGGGGGACAGGGGACAGATACGCAGTATTTT. This translates into CASSGGQGTDTQYF. The variable domain in full, with the rest retrieved from reference TRBV5-5 and TRBJ2-3, is DAGVTQSPTHLIKTRGQQVTLRCSPISGHKSVSWYQQVLGQGPQFIFQYYEKEERGRGNFPDRFSARQFPNYSSELNVNALLLGDSALYLCASSGGQGTDTQYFGPGTRLTVL.

Only a few counts were recorded for this clone. This chain links TRBV6-5 with TRBJ1-2, with no clear D. Germline V gene data show CDR1 as MNHEY and CDR2 as SVGAGI. CDR3 length: 14 residues. Between the trimmed V and J ends, which lost 5 bases and 0 bases, there was a span of 10 bases. DNA for the CDR3: TGTGCCAGCAGTGCAGGATCTACTAACTATGGCTACACCTTC. It codes for CASSAGSTNYGYTF.

The chain uses TRBV6-6 and TRBJ2-1, with a possible D match to TRBD1 (6 bases). Germline V gives CDR1 MNHNY, CDR2 SVGAGI (reference sequence). The CDR3 loop spans 11 amino acids. V was pared by 6 bases and J by 14 bases, with 14 bases between. CDR3 sequence: CASSYGQIEFF. DNA for the CDR3: TGTGCCAGCAGCTACGGACAGATTGAGTTCTTC.

The rearrangement uses TRBV5-4 and TRBJ1-5, with D unclear. The CDR3 spans 14 residues. Trimming cost V 0 bases and J 5 bases, with 9 bases left between them. CDR1 SGHNT and CDR2 YYREEE come from the germline V gene (reference sequence). Here the CDR3 reads CASSLAGEYQPQHF. The CDR3 DNA sequence: TGTGCCAGCAGCTTGGCTGGGGAGTATCAGCCCCAGCATTTT. The full variable domain, its missing parts supplied by reference TRBV5-4 and TRBJ1-5, is ETGVTQSPTHLIKTRGQQVTLRCSSQSGHNTVSWYQQALGQGPQFIFQYYREEENGRGNFPPRFSGLQFPNYSSELNVNALELDDSALYLCASSLAGEYQPQHFGDGTRLSIL.

The chain joins TRBV19 to TRBJ1-3; D unresolved. V was shortened by 5 bases and J by 2 bases, with 10 bases between the two germline ends. This CDR3 comprises 14 residues. Germline CDR1 LNHDA, CDR2 SQIVND (reference sequence). CDR3 residues: CASSPLRAGNTIYF. The CDR3 DNA reads TGTGCCAGTAGTCCCTTAAGAGCTGGAAACACCATATATTTT. Full variable domain (rest looked up from reference TRBV19 and TRBJ1-3): DGGITQSPKYLFRKEGQNVTLSCEQNLNHDAMYWYRQDPGQGLRLIYYSQIVNDFQKGDIAEGYSVSREKKESFPLTVTSAQKNPTAFYLCASSPLRAGNTIYFGEGSWLTVV.

Concerning this clone: This same CDR3 is encoded by further DNA sequences in the sample. As DNA, the CDR3 is TGTGCCAGCAGCCTCCTATCTACAGATACGCAGTATTTT. This encodes CASSLLSTDTQYF. The chain links TRBV7-3 to TRBJ2-3; the D is unclear. This CDR3 has 13 residues. The germline V gene has CDR1 SGHTA and CDR2 FQGTGA. Trimming pared 5 bases from V and 3 bases from J, leaving 9 bases between.

V is TRBV6-6 and J is TRBJ2-2; 9 bases align to TRBD1. This CDR3 contains 14 residues. CDR1 MNHNY and CDR2 SVGAGI come from the germline V gene (reference sequence). V lost 8 bases and J lost 7; bases outside the gene matches: 8. The CDR3 here is CASLGTGRIGELFF. The CDR3 nucleotides are TGTGCCAGCCTCGGGACAGGGCGAATCGGGGAGCTGTTTTTT.

This clone was seen only once. This chain joins TRBV6-1 and TRBJ1-4; TRBD1 aligns across 7 bases. The CDR3 spans 14 residues. The V gene's germline CDR1 is MNHNS and CDR2 SASEGT. Trimming cost V 3 bases and J 7 bases; bases outside gene matches: 5. CDR3 in DNA: TGTGCCAGCAGTGAGCAGGGGGTCAGTGAAAAACTGTTTTTT. It specifies CASSEQGVSEKLFF.

V is TRBV5-4 and J is TRBJ1-4; unclear D gene. The CDR3 consists of 16 residues. CDR1 and CDR2 from the germline V gene are SGHNT and YYREEE (reference sequence). Deletions cut 4 bases from V and 3 bases from J, with 16 bases between. The CDR3 is CASSANLEPPNEKLFF. CDR3 DNA: TGTGCCAGCAGCGCCAATTTGGAGCCCCCTAATGAAAAACTGTTTTTT.

With regard to this clone: At the DNA level, this CDR3 is encoded by other sequences in the same sample as well. This chain joins TRBV2 and TRBJ1-4; D is undetermined. CDR3 length: 13 amino acids. CDR1 and CDR2 from the germline V gene are SNHLY and FYNNEI. The germline V and J ends were trimmed by 4 bases and 5 bases, with 8 bases remaining between them. The CDR3 DNA follows: TGTGCCAGCAGTGGACGGGGAAATGAAAAACTGTTTTTT. Translation gives CASSGRGNEKLFF.